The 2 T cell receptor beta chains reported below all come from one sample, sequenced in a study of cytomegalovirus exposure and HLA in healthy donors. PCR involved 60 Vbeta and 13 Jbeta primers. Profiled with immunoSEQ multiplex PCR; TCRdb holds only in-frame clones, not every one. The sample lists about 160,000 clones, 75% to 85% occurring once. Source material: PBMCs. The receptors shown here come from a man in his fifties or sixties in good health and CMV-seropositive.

The CDR3 spells CASSIDLQGSNQPQHF. In DNA, the CDR3 is TGTGCCAGTAGTATAGATCTCCAGGGTAGCAATCAGCCCCAGCATTTT. The chain employs TRBV19 and TRBJ1-5; D is perhaps TRBD1 (5 bases). Trimming removed 0 bases at V and 0 bases at J, with 9 bases between. Per germline, CDR1 LNHDA and CDR2 SQIVND (reference sequence). The CDR3 extends over 16 amino acids.

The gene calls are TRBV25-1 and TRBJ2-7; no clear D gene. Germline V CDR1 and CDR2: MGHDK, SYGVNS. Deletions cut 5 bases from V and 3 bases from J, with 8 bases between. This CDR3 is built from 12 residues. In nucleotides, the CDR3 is TGTGCCAGCAGTCGGAGCAACTACGAGCAGTACTTC. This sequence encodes CASSRSNYEQYF.